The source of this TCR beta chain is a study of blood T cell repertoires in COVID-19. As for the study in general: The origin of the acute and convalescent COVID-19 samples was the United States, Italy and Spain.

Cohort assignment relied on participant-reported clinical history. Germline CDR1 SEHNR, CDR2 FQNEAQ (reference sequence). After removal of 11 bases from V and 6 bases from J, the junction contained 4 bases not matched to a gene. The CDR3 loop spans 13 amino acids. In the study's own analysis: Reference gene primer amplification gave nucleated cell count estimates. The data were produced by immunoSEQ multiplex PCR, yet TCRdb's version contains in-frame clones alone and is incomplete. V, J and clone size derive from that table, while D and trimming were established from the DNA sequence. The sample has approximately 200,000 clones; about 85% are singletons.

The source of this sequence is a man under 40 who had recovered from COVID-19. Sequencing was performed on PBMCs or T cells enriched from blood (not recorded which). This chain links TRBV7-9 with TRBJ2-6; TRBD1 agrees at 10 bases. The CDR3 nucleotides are TGTGCCGGAGGACAGGGGGAGGCCAACGTCCTGACTTTC. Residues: CAGGQGEANVLTF.